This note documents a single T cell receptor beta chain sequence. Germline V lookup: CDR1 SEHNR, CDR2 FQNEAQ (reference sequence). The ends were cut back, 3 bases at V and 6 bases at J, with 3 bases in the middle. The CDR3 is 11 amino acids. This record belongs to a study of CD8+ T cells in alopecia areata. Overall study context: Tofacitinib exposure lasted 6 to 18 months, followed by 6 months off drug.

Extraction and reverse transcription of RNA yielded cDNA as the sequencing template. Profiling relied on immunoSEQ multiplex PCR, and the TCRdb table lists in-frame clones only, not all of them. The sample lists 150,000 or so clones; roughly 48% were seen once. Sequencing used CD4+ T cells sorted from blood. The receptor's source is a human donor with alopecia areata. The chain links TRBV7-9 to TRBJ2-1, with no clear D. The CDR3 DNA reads TGTGCCAGCAGCTTTATCAATGAGCAGTTCTTC. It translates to CASSFINEQFF.